These T cell receptor beta chains were read from a single sample in a study of OX40 agonist ivuxolimab in advanced cancers. Sequenced by immunoSEQ multiplex PCR; TCRdb stores in-frame clones only, minus some. Among 87,000 or so clones listed, 80% to 90% were seen once. Sequenced material: CD4+ or CD8+ T cells sorted from blood, taken in a trial of the OX40 agonist ivuxolimab. The source is an adult with an advanced solid tumor such as melanoma, head and neck, liver or kidney cancer. The CDR3 runs from the conserved cysteine through the conserved F or W. A D gene is named only where the DNA matches it firmly. Where a row states a size, it is once, few, many or the class of an expanded clone; other rows omit it.

J gene: TRBJ2-3; clone size: -; V gene: TRBV10-3; D gene: TRBD2; CDR3 DNA: TGTGCCATCAGTAGTGGACTAGCGGGGGACTCCACAGATACGCAGTATTTT; CDR3 protein: CAISSGLAGDSTDTQYF
J gene: TRBJ2-1; clone size: -; V gene: TRBV11-2; D gene: TRBD2; CDR3 DNA: TGTGCCAGCAGCTTATGGGGGGGGAATGAGCAGTTCTTC; CDR3 protein: CASSLWGGNEQFF
J gene: TRBJ2-3; clone size: -; V gene: TRBV7-8; D gene: -; CDR3 DNA: TGTGCCAGCAGCTTACGAGGCGGGAATGCAGATACGCAGTATTTT; CDR3 protein: CASSLRGGNADTQYF
J gene: TRBJ2-1; clone size: -; V gene: TRBV9; D gene: TRBD2; CDR3 DNA: TGTGCCAGCAGCGTAGGGGCTAGCGGAAACAATGAGCAGTTCTTC; CDR3 protein: CASSVGASGNNEQFF
J gene: TRBJ2-7; clone size: once; V gene: TRBV4-1; D gene: -; CDR3 DNA: TGCGCCAGCAGCCATCCTCCCTTCGACTACGAGCAGTACTTC; CDR3 protein: CASSHPPFDYEQYF
J gene: TRBJ2-1; clone size: once; V gene: TRBV6-1; D gene: -; CDR3 DNA: TGTGCCAGCACCTCGGGAGGGGGCGGCTACAATGAGCAGTTCTTC; CDR3 protein: CASTSGGGGYNEQFF
J gene: TRBJ2-5; clone size: few; V gene: TRBV27; D gene: TRBD1; CDR3 DNA: TGTGCCAGCAGTTTCTCCGGACAGGGGCCCCAAGAGACCCAGTACTTC; CDR3 protein: CASSFSGQGPQETQYF
J gene: TRBJ2-7; clone size: -; V gene: TRBV2; D gene: -; CDR3 DNA: TGTGCCAGCAGTGCGTACAGGGAGTCCCACGAGCAGTACTTC; CDR3 protein: CASSAYRESHEQYF
J gene: TRBJ2-1; clone size: -; V gene: TRBV5-1; D gene: TRBD2; CDR3 DNA: TGCGCCAGCAGCTTAGCGGGGGGTAATTACAATGAGCAGTTCTTC; CDR3 protein: CASSLAGGNYNEQFF
J gene: TRBJ2-3; clone size: -; V gene: TRBV11-2; D gene: -; CDR3 DNA: TGTGCCAGCAGCCAAGGGGCGGGACCGACAGATACGCAGTATTTT; CDR3 protein: CASSQGAGPTDTQYF
J gene: TRBJ2-6; clone size: -; V gene: TRBV5-1; D gene: -; CDR3 DNA: TGCGCCAGCAGCTTGGCGTGGGGGGCTGGGGCCAACGTCCTGACTTTC; CDR3 protein: CASSLAWGAGANVLTF
J gene: TRBJ1-5; clone size: -; V gene: TRBV18; D gene: -; CDR3 DNA: TGTGCCAGCTCACCGATACAGGGCCCCAATCAGCCCCAGCATTTT; CDR3 protein: CASSPIQGPNQPQHF
J gene: TRBJ1-5; clone size: few; V gene: TRBV2; D gene: -; CDR3 DNA: TGTGCCAGCAGAGGACAGACCGGCAATCAGCCCCAGCATTTT; CDR3 protein: CASRGQTGNQPQHF
J gene: TRBJ2-5; clone size: once; V gene: TRBV7-2; D gene: -; CDR3 DNA: TGTGCCAGCAGCTTAGGGCCGAGGGGGGAGACCCAGTACTTC; CDR3 protein: CASSLGPRGETQYF
J gene: TRBJ2-7; clone size: -; V gene: TRBV6-4; D gene: -; CDR3 DNA: TGTGCCAGCAGTGAGGGGGGAGAGCAGTACTTC; CDR3 protein: CASSEGGEQYF
J gene: TRBJ1-1; clone size: few; V gene: TRBV9; D gene: -; CDR3 DNA: TGTGCCAGCAGCGAGATAAATGGACGGGCTTTCTTT; CDR3 protein: CASSEINGRAFF
J gene: TRBJ2-3; clone size: -; V gene: TRBV14; D gene: -; CDR3 DNA: TGTGCCAGCAGCCAAGGAAGTCGGGGCACAGATACGCAGTATTTT; CDR3 protein: CASSQGSRGTDTQYF
J gene: TRBJ2-5; clone size: -; V gene: TRBV19; D gene: -; CDR3 DNA: TGTGCCAGTAGTATCGGACCCAATGAGGGAGAGACCCAGTACTTC; CDR3 protein: CASSIGPNEGETQYF
J gene: TRBJ1-1; clone size: -; V gene: TRBV18; D gene: TRBD1; CDR3 DNA: TGTGCCAGCTCTCGGTCAGGGGGCGAGGGGAACACTGAAGCTTTCTTT; CDR3 protein: CASSRSGGEGNTEAFF
J gene: TRBJ1-1; clone size: -; V gene: TRBV15; D gene: -; CDR3 DNA: TGTGCCACCAGCAGAGATGGCGAGGGGTCTGAAGCTTTCTTT; CDR3 protein: CATSRDGEGSEAFF
J gene: TRBJ1-5; clone size: -; V gene: TRBV23-1; D gene: -; CDR3 DNA: TGCGCCAGCAGTCAATCCCGGACACTCGGTCAGCCCCAGCATTTT; CDR3 protein: CASSQSRTLGQPQHF
J gene: TRBJ1-2; clone size: -; V gene: TRBV6-6; D gene: -; CDR3 DNA: TGTGCCAGCAGTTTGGACGGTGGCTACACCTTC; CDR3 protein: CASSLDGGYTF
J gene: TRBJ2-3; clone size: -; V gene: TRBV7-3; D gene: TRBD2; CDR3 DNA: TGTGCCAGCAGCATCCGGACTAGCGGAGATCAGCAGTATTTT; CDR3 protein: CASSIRTSGDQQYF
J gene: TRBJ2-5; clone size: -; V gene: TRBV7-9; D gene: -; CDR3 DNA: TGTGCCAGCAGCTTATATCGGGTAGCCCCACAAGAGACCCAGTACTTC; CDR3 protein: CASSLYRVAPQETQYF
J gene: TRBJ2-5; clone size: -; V gene: TRBV13; D gene: -; CDR3 DNA: TGTGCCAGCAGCTTCACTCGCAGTCGCGAGACCCAGTACTTC; CDR3 protein: CASSFTRSRETQYF
J gene: TRBJ2-1; clone size: -; V gene: TRBV14; D gene: -; CDR3 DNA: TGTGCCAGCAGCCAAGACCAGGGCGGTCATGAGCAGTTCTTC; CDR3 protein: CASSQDQGGHEQFF
J gene: TRBJ2-5; clone size: -; V gene: TRBV18; D gene: -; CDR3 DNA: TGTGCCAGCTCACCACCATCGAGCGGGGAGACCCAGTACTTC; CDR3 protein: CASSPPSSGETQYF
J gene: TRBJ2-7; clone size: -; V gene: TRBV7-2; D gene: TRBD2; CDR3 DNA: TGTGCCAGCAGTCTCACTAGCGGGGGGCCCTGGTACGAGCAGTACTTC; CDR3 protein: CASSLTSGGPWYEQYF
J gene: TRBJ1-5; clone size: -; V gene: TRBV6-1; D gene: TRBD1; CDR3 DNA: TGTGCCAGCAGTCCCCGGACAGGGGATCAGCCCCAGCATTTT; CDR3 protein: CASSPRTGDQPQHF
J gene: TRBJ1-5; clone size: -; V gene: TRBV5-1; D gene: -; CDR3 DNA: TGCGCCAGCAGCCCGGACCTGAACCAGCCCCAGCATTTT; CDR3 protein: CASSPDLNQPQHF
J gene: TRBJ1-1; clone size: once; V gene: TRBV6-5; D gene: -; CDR3 DNA: TGTGCCAGCAGTGTAGGGGGGCTGCCCCCTTACAAAGCTTTCTTT; CDR3 protein: CASSVGGLPPYKAFF
J gene: TRBJ2-1; clone size: -; V gene: TRBV6-5; D gene: TRBD2; CDR3 DNA: TGTGCCAGCAGTTTTGGACGGCCTAGCGGGGGGAATGAGCAGTTCTTC; CDR3 protein: CASSFGRPSGGNEQFF
J gene: TRBJ1-2; clone size: -; V gene: TRBV6-1; D gene: TRBD1; CDR3 DNA: TGTGCCAGCAGCCTACAGGGGGAAGGCTATGGCTACACCTTC; CDR3 protein: CASSLQGEGYGYTF
J gene: TRBJ1-1; clone size: -; V gene: TRBV6-1; D gene: -; CDR3 DNA: TGTGCCAGCAGCGAAGGCCCAGCCGGGTTCACTGAAGCTTTCTTT; CDR3 protein: CASSEGPAGFTEAFF
J gene: TRBJ2-2; clone size: once; V gene: TRBV7-2; D gene: TRBD1; CDR3 DNA: TGTGCCAGCAGCTGGGCAGGGGGCACGAACACCGGGGAGCTGTTTTTT; CDR3 protein: CASSWAGGTNTGELFF
J gene: TRBJ2-3; clone size: -; V gene: TRBV14; D gene: -; CDR3 DNA: TGTGCCAGCAGCCAAGGAAGGGGAACACAGACTACGCAGTATTTT; CDR3 protein: CASSQGRGTQTTQYF
J gene: TRBJ2-3; clone size: -; V gene: TRBV13; D gene: -; CDR3 DNA: TGTGCCAGCAGCTTAGAAGGCAGTAGCACAGATACGCAGTATTTT; CDR3 protein: CASSLEGSSTDTQYF
J gene: TRBJ2-5; clone size: once; V gene: TRBV7-9; D gene: TRBD2; CDR3 DNA: TGTGCCAGCAGCTTAAGCGGGAGGCAAGAGACCCAGTACTTC; CDR3 protein: CASSLSGRQETQYF
J gene: TRBJ1-3; clone size: -; V gene: TRBV18; D gene: -; CDR3 DNA: TGTGCCAGCTCACCAGTAGCAGACCCCTCTGGAAACACCATATATTTT; CDR3 protein: CASSPVADPSGNTIYF